Described below is a single T cell receptor beta chain sequence and its context. The target antigen is unknown. V shed 2 bases, J shed 2 bases, and the junction held 7 bases outside the gene matches. The CDR3 has 15 residues. Germline V gene lookup returns CDR1 SGHNT and CDR2 YYREEE (reference sequence). Time point described: pre-treatment sample, taken before nivolumab and TIL therapy. Tumor tissue came from excised metastases, mostly pleural nodules or supraclavicular lymph nodes. Progressing patients received lymphodepletion, expanded TIL infusion and IL-2. Stage 4 NSCLC adults joined between October 2017 and January 2020. Sequencing used immunoSEQ v3. Libraries were prepared by immunoSEQ multiplex PCR; TCRdb keeps only in-frame clonotypes and omits some of them. The table includes 95,000 or so clones, around three fifths detected once. This sample is part of a study of TIL therapy for anti-PD-1-resistant metastatic lung cancer.

Study-level results: TIL cultures after expansion showed higher clonality and lower diversity than baseline tumor (median about 6% vs 30%).

This chain joins TRBV5-4 and TRBJ2-7; 7 bases line up with TRBD1. The sequenced sample was tumor tissue, obtained at baseline. The source is a person aged 25 to 85 with non-small cell lung cancer. The CDR3: CASSFGRDRAYEQYF. As DNA, the CDR3 is TGTGCCAGCAGCTTCGGCCGGGACAGAGCCTACGAGCAGTACTTC.